This T cell receptor (beta chain) was profiled in a study of shared clonotypes between healthy human individuals. About the study: Researchers assigned three CD4 naive, three CD4 memory, two CD8 naive and one CD8 memory plate to each donor. Study observations and caveats: The generation probabilities recorded for non-shared clonotypes fell below those of clonotypes shared by all four donors. The rarefaction results pointed to incomplete sorted-subset sequencing despite large depth.

CDR1 is LNHDA and CDR2 is SQIVND in the germline V gene (reference sequence). The V end lost 0 bases, the J end lost 2 bases, and 11 bases lay between the germline ends. The CDR3 totals 16 residues. The material for each subset, its genomic DNA, was split evenly across several immunoSEQ plates. The data were produced by immunoSEQ multiplex PCR, yet TCRdb's version contains in-frame clones alone and is incomplete. The sample includes roughly 640,000 clones, roughly 70% of them seen just once. A word on this clone: Its antigen is not identified.

Sequenced input: memory CD4+ T cells sorted from blood. The subset was: CD45RA-negative fraction. The TCR comes from a woman aged 25 to 45 in good health. The V call is TRBV19, the J call TRBJ1-5, with D possibly matching TRBD1 (5 bases). CDR3 region: CASSIDRQGRNQPQHF. The CDR3 DNA reads TGTGCCAGTAGTATAGATAGGCAGGGACGCAATCAGCCCCAGCATTTT.